This T cell receptor beta chain was documented in a study of post-analysis software for immune sequencing data. Turning to the study itself: Multiple sclerosis in the patients followed relapsing-remitting, secondary progressive and progressive-relapsing courses. Overall study results and limits: F-measure co-clustering was strong for batch-matched samples. With TRBV5-6, TRBV5-1 and TRBV20-1 included, 4 or 5 TRBV segments were more frequent in patients than in controls.

Germline values: CDR1 LNHNV, CDR2 YYDKDF (reference sequence). The CDR3 is made up of 15 amino acids. The V end lost 5 bases, the J end lost 0 bases, and 12 bases lay between the germline ends. With regard to this clonotype: Its target is unknown.

TCR beta cDNA libraries included unique molecular identifiers. One entry per CDR3 protein, called by TCRdb with MiXCR from the PCR reads. The sample holds 550,000 to 700,000 distinct CDR3 sequences, around 44% seen once. Source material: blood. This sequence was found in a girl aged 5 to 17 with multiple sclerosis. The gene calls are TRBV15 and TRBJ2-3; D remains ambiguous. CDR3 nucleotide sequence: TGTGCCACCAGCCGCCGCCAGCCCAGCACAGATACGCAGTATTTT. Encoded protein: CATSRRQPSTDTQYF.